This TCR beta chain is from a study of blood T cell repertoires in COVID-19. Germline V lookup: CDR1 SGHTA, CDR2 FQGTGA. The CDR3 loop spans 14 amino acids. V lost 5 bases and J lost 1, with 12 bases in between. TCRdb keeps only in-frame clones here, not all; method: immunoSEQ multiplex PCR. The sample lists 70,000 to 90,000 clones; around 86% were seen once. The source material was peripheral blood. The origin of this receptor is a middle-aged man with active COVID-19. The chain is built from TRBV7-3 and TRBJ2-7, with D maybe TRBD2 (5 bases). CDR3 bases: TGTGCCAGCAGCCCGGACGGGGTTTCCTACGAGCAGTACTTC. Its translation: CASSPDGVSYEQYF. The full variable domain, rest sourced from reference TRBV7-3 and TRBJ2-7, is GAGVSQTPSNKVTEKGKYVELRCDPISGHTALYWYRQSLGQGPEFLIYFQGTGAADDSGLPNDRFFAVRPEGSVSTLKIQRTERGDSAVYLCASSPDGVSYEQYFGPGTRLTVT.